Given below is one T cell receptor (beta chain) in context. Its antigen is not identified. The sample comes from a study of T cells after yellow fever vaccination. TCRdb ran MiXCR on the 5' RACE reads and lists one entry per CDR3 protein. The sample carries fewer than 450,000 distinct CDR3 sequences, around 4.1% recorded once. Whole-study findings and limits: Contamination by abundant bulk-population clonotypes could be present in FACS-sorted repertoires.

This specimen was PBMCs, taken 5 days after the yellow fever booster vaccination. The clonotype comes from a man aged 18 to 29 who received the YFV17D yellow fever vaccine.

The CDR3 bases are TGTGCCAGCAGTAGACAGGGGATGCAGCAGTACTTC. Amino acid sequence: CASSRQGMQQYF. The rearrangement uses TRBV7-2 and TRBJ2-7; 8 bases match TRBD1. CDR1 is SGHTA, CDR2 FQGNSA, per germline. The V gene end was trimmed by 6 bases and the J gene end by 8 bases; junction bases not matched to a gene: 6. The CDR3 sequence is 12 residues long.